This is a list of T cell receptor beta chains from one sample in a study of CD8+CD57+ T cells in acquired aplastic anemia. Using its own MiXCR run on the reads, TCRdb lists one record per CDR3 protein. The sample holds 200,000 to 250,000 distinct CDR3 sequences, around 49% seen once. Sequenced: sorted CD4+, CD8+, or CD8+CD57+ T cells (not recorded which) from PBMCs. The receptor source for this set is a human donor with aplastic anemia. Each CDR3 is given with its conserved first and last residue. A D gene is named only where the DNA matches it firmly. A clone size is listed for some rows: how often the clone was seen (once, few, many), or a class if it is expanded.

clone size	V gene	J gene	D gene	CDR3 protein	CDR3 DNA
few	TRBV4-1	TRBJ2-3	TRBD2	CASSQDWGTSGGADTQYF	TGCGCCAGCAGCCAAGATTGGGGTACTAGCGGGGGGGCAGATACGCAGTATTTT
-	TRBV20-1	TRBJ2-3	-	CSARDGASSTDTQYF	TGCAGTGCTAGAGATGGGGCTAGCAGCACAGATACGCAGTATTTC
-	TRBV2	TRBJ1-1	TRBD1	CASTRTGRTEAFF	TGTGCCAGCACCCGGACAGGGCGCACTGAAGCTTTCTTT
many	TRBV20-1	TRBJ1-1	-	CSGGSGRAAFF	TGCAGTGGGGGGTCGGGGAGAGCAGCTTTCTTT
-	TRBV15	TRBJ2-4	TRBD2	CATSREGLAGAVAKNIQYF	TGTGCCACCAGCAGAGAGGGGCTAGCGGGGGCCGTAGCCAAAAACATTCAGTACTTC
many	TRBV7-8	TRBJ1-1	-	CASIPGHMNTEAFF	TGTGCCAGCATCCCGGGACACATGAACACTGAAGCTTTCTTT
many	TRBV5-5	TRBJ1-4	TRBD1	CASSSPGTGFEKLFF	TGTGCCAGCAGCTCTCCCGGGACAGGGTTTGAAAAACTGTTTTTT
many	TRBV6-5	TRBJ1-1	-	CASSYEWGGQSEAFF	TGTGCCAGCAGTTACGAATGGGGGGGTCAGTCTGAAGCTTTCTTT
-	TRBV6-5	TRBJ2-5	TRBD1	CASSQTGGKETQYF	TGTGCCAGCAGCCAGACAGGGGGTAAGGAGACCCAGTACTTC
many	TRBV5-1	TRBJ2-3	TRBD2	CASSGSGGPTDTQYF	TGCGCCAGCAGCGGTAGCGGGGGGCCCACAGATACGCAGTATTTT
once	TRBV29-1	TRBJ2-7	TRBD1	CSVETGASPYEQYF	TGCAGCGTTGAAACAGGGGCCTCCCCTTACGAGCAGTACTTC
-	TRBV5-1	TRBJ1-3	-	CASSCDAPDNTIYF	TGCGCCAGCAGTTGTGACGCCCCGGATAACACCATATATTTT
-	TRBV15	TRBJ2-2	-	CATSRDEMASGGELFF	TGTGCCACCAGCAGGGACGAGATGGCGTCTGGCGGGGAGCTGTTTTTT
many	TRBV5-1	TRBJ1-4	TRBD1	CASSFGQGGSEKLFF	TGCGCCAGCAGCTTCGGACAGGGGGGAAGTGAAAAACTGTTTTTT
-	TRBV9	TRBJ2-7	-	CASSVVGGEQYF	TGTGCCAGCAGCGTAGTAGGCGGCGAGCAGTACTTC
once	TRBV20-1	TRBJ2-7	TRBD1	CSAKLQGGQTYEQYF	TGCAGTGCTAAACTACAGGGGGGCCAGACCTACGAGCAGTACTTC
-	TRBV7-9	TRBJ1-2	TRBD1	CASSWGTANYGYTF	TGTGCCAGCAGCTGGGGGACAGCGAACTATGGCTACACCTTC
-	TRBV10-3	TRBJ2-3	TRBD1	CAISGTDTSTDTQYF	TGTGCCATCTCCGGGACAGATACTAGCACAGATACGCAGTATTTT
-	TRBV10-2	TRBJ1-2	TRBD1	CASRRDRDYGYTF	TGCGCCAGCAGAAGGGACAGGGACTATGGCTACACCTTC
many	TRBV18	TRBJ1-1	-	CASSPPTGGAFF	TGTGCCAGCTCACCACCCACAGGCGGAGCTTTCTTT
-	TRBV15	TRBJ1-4	TRBD1	CATSRDRGGRNEKLFF	TGTGCCACCAGCAGAGATCGAGGGGGCCGGAATGAAAAACTGTTTTTT
many	TRBV6-4	TRBJ1-2	TRBD1	CASSVNRDSLSYGYTF	TGTGCCAGCAGTGTCAACCGGGACAGTCTCTCCTATGGCTACACCTTC
-	TRBV3-1	TRBJ2-1	-	CASSPHVNGPGGEQFF	TGTGCCAGCAGCCCCCATGTAAACGGGCCCGGCGGGGAGCAGTTCTTC
-	TRBV7-2	TRBJ1-2	-	CASSSAVGGVSGYTF	TGTGCCAGCAGCTCCGCCGTTGGGGGAGTTAGTGGCTACACCTTC
-	TRBV5-5	TRBJ1-1	-	CASSLVLTGPETTEAFF	TGTGCCAGCAGCTTAGTTTTAACCGGGCCGGAAACCACTGAAGCTTTCTTT
-	TRBV20-1	TRBJ1-2	-	CSAHLGGTAYGYTF	TGCAGTGCTCACTTGGGGGGAACGGCCTATGGCTACACCTTC
-	TRBV9	TRBJ1-2	TRBD1	CASSVGDRGLLNSNYGYTF	TGTGCCAGCAGCGTAGGGGACAGGGGACTACTTAATTCTAACTATGGCTACACCTTC
once	TRBV7-9	TRBJ2-5	-	CASSLSTTGF	TGTGCCAGCAGCTTATCTACTACGGGCTTC
once	TRBV6-5	TRBJ1-3	-	CASKPGRRNTIYF	TGTGCCAGTAAGCCAGGGAGACGGAACACCATATATTTT
-	TRBV19	TRBJ1-1	-	CASSIQAAPNTEAFF	TGTGCCAGTAGTATCCAGGCCGCCCCGAACACTGAAGCTTTCTTT
many	TRBV2	TRBJ2-4	TRBD2	CASSAPTSGGRDIQYF	TGTGCCAGCAGTGCCCCGACTAGCGGGGGAAGAGACATTCAGTACTTC
-	TRBV7-8	TRBJ2-7	TRBD2	CASSQRGGEAYEQYF	TGTGCCAGCAGCCAGCGCGGGGGGGAGGCCTACGAGCAGTACTTC
many	TRBV7-3	TRBJ2-5	-	CASSFSDQETQYF	TGTGCCAGCAGCTTTAGTGACCAAGAGACCCAGTACTTC
many	TRBV7-2	TRBJ1-1	-	CASSLGDPAEAFF	TGTGCCAGCAGCTTAGGGGACCCAGCTGAAGCTTTCTTT
-	TRBV11-2	TRBJ2-7	TRBD1	CASSFGTGELEQYF	TGTGCCAGCAGCTTTGGGACAGGGGAACTCGAGCAGTACTTC
-	TRBV10-1	TRBJ1-6	-	CASSMEGYNSPLHF	TGCGCCAGCAGTATGGAAGGCTATAATTCACCCCTCCACTTT
many	TRBV6-5	TRBJ2-1	TRBD2	CASLPRAGVQFF	TGTGCCAGCCTACCACGAGCGGGGGTCCAGTTCTTC
-	TRBV2	TRBJ2-7	TRBD1	CASSSLRTGGSYEQYF	TGTGCCAGCAGCTCTTTACGGACAGGGGGCTCCTACGAGCAGTACTTC
many	TRBV19	TRBJ1-4	-	CASSMSFGVGEKLFF	TGTGCCAGTAGTATGAGTTTCGGGGTAGGCGAAAAACTGTTTTTT
once	TRBV14	TRBJ1-2	-	CASSQLGETF	TGTGCCAGCAGCCAGTTAGGCGAAACCTTC
-	TRBV30	TRBJ1-1	-	CAWSAVRASAEAFF	TGTGCCTGGAGTGCGGTCAGGGCTAGTGCTGAAGCTTTCTTT
many	TRBV2	TRBJ1-4	-	CASSEGRTAAATNEKLFF	TGTGCCAGCAGTGAAGGGAGGACCGCTGCTGCAACTAATGAAAAACTGTTTTTT
many	TRBV11-2	TRBJ2-7	TRBD1	CASSYGTGVTYEQYF	TGTGCCAGCAGCTACGGGACAGGGGTTACCTACGAGCAGTACTTC